This is a list of T cell receptor beta chains from one sample in a study of cytotoxic CD8 clonotypes in ibrutinib-treated CLL. The protocol was immunoSEQ multiplex PCR, while the TCRdb copy is restricted to in-frame clones and leaves out a portion. This table has some 150,000 clones, 80% appearing once. The sequencing used PBMCs, collected after 36 months of ibrutinib treatment. The receptors originated from a human donor with chronic lymphocytic leukemia. Both conserved end residues are part of each CDR3. Each record gives: J gene, D gene, V gene, clone size, CDR3 protein, CDR3 DNA. The D gene is left open where the match is weak. Clone sizes are given selectively: once, few, many, or a class where the clone is expanded.

j_call: TRBJ1-2
d_call: NA
v_call: TRBV5-1
clone_size: NA
cdr3_aa: CASSSSGVLGGYTF
cdr3_nt: TGCGCCAGCAGCTCGAGTGGGGTCCTCGGCGGCTACACCTTC

j_call: TRBJ1-2
d_call: NA
v_call: TRBV25-1
clone_size: NA
cdr3_aa: CASSESLYGYTF
cdr3_nt: TGTGCCAGCAGTGAGTCATTATATGGCTACACCTTC

j_call: TRBJ2-1
d_call: TRBD2
v_call: TRBV10-2
clone_size: few
cdr3_aa: CASIPRLAGYNEQFF
cdr3_nt: TGCGCCAGCATCCCCAGACTAGCGGGGTACAATGAGCAGTTCTTC

j_call: TRBJ1-2
d_call: NA
v_call: TRBV18
clone_size: NA
cdr3_aa: CASSPGGGGYTF
cdr3_nt: TGTGCCAGCTCACCTGGAGGTGGTGGCTACACCTTC

j_call: TRBJ2-3
d_call: NA
v_call: TRBV7-9
clone_size: NA
cdr3_aa: CASSPPPLSDTQYF
cdr3_nt: TGTGCCAGCAGCCCTCCACCTCTCTCAGATACGCAGTATTTT

j_call: TRBJ1-4
d_call: NA
v_call: TRBV15
clone_size: NA
cdr3_aa: CATSRIGINEKLFF
cdr3_nt: TGTGCCACCAGCAGGATCGGGATTAATGAAAAACTGTTTTTT

j_call: TRBJ1-4
d_call: NA
v_call: TRBV19
clone_size: once
cdr3_aa: CASSNSALGVEKLFF
cdr3_nt: TGTGCCAGTAGTAATAGCGCCCTAGGGGTTGAAAAACTGTTTTTT

j_call: TRBJ1-3
d_call: NA
v_call: TRBV6-1
clone_size: once
cdr3_aa: CASSLDARNTIYF
cdr3_nt: TGTGCCAGCAGCCTGGACGCAAGAAACACCATATATTTT

j_call: TRBJ2-1
d_call: NA
v_call: TRBV5-4
clone_size: NA
cdr3_aa: CASSLVRTDNEQFF
cdr3_nt: TGTGCCAGCAGCTTGGTCCGCACCGACAATGAGCAGTTCTTC

j_call: TRBJ2-7
d_call: NA
v_call: TRBV5-1
clone_size: NA
cdr3_aa: CASSLEGLRSYEQYF
cdr3_nt: TGCGCCAGCAGCTTGGAGGGACTCCGCTCCTACGAGCAGTACTTC

j_call: TRBJ2-1
d_call: NA
v_call: TRBV25-1
clone_size: NA
cdr3_aa: CASRTSYNEQFF
cdr3_nt: TGTGCCAGTCGGACTTCGTACAATGAGCAGTTCTTC

j_call: TRBJ1-1
d_call: NA
v_call: TRBV5-1
clone_size: NA
cdr3_aa: CASSLNAGSTEAFF
cdr3_nt: TGCGCCAGCAGCTTGAATGCGGGGTCCACTGAAGCTTTCTTT

j_call: TRBJ2-1
d_call: NA
v_call: TRBV9
clone_size: NA
cdr3_aa: CASGTPLRAERNEQFF
cdr3_nt: TGTGCCAGCGGCACCCCACTCCGCGCAGAGAGGAATGAGCAGTTCTTC

j_call: TRBJ1-1
d_call: NA
v_call: TRBV30
clone_size: once
cdr3_aa: CAWGGRGNTEAFF
cdr3_nt: TGTGCCTGGGGGGGACGGGGGAACACTGAAGCTTTCTTT

j_call: TRBJ2-3
d_call: NA
v_call: TRBV18
clone_size: NA
cdr3_aa: CASSLITGTSADTQYF
cdr3_nt: TGTGCCAGCTCACTAATTACGGGGACAAGTGCAGATACGCAGTATTTT

j_call: TRBJ2-3
d_call: NA
v_call: TRBV7-9
clone_size: NA
cdr3_aa: CASSPTSTDTQYF
cdr3_nt: TGTGCCAGCAGCCCGACTAGCACAGATACGCAGTATTTT

j_call: TRBJ2-5
d_call: NA
v_call: TRBV12-2
clone_size: NA
cdr3_aa: CASRFPEGGPWYQETQYF
cdr3_nt: TGTGCAAGTCGCTTCCCCGAGGGCGGCCCTTGGTACCAAGAGACCCAGTACTTC

j_call: TRBJ1-1
d_call: NA
v_call: TRBV4-2
clone_size: NA
cdr3_aa: CASSQESQRLNTEAFF
cdr3_nt: TGTGCCAGCAGCCAGGAATCACAGAGATTGAACACTGAAGCTTTCTTT

j_call: TRBJ1-6
d_call: TRBD1
v_call: TRBV5-1
clone_size: NA
cdr3_aa: CASSLNGQGGSADNSPLHF
cdr3_nt: TGCGCCAGCAGCCTAAACGGACAGGGTGGTAGTGCCGATAATTCACCCCTCCACTTT

j_call: TRBJ1-2
d_call: NA
v_call: TRBV2
clone_size: NA
cdr3_aa: CASSGLDLDLYGYTF
cdr3_nt: TGTGCCAGCAGTGGATTAGACCTTGACCTCTATGGCTACACCTTC

j_call: TRBJ2-7
d_call: NA
v_call: TRBV10-3
clone_size: once
cdr3_aa: CAISREAAYEQYF
cdr3_nt: TGTGCCATCAGCAGGGAGGCCGCCTACGAGCAGTACTTC

j_call: TRBJ2-7
d_call: NA
v_call: TRBV19
clone_size: once
cdr3_aa: CASSPGTRSSYEQYF
cdr3_nt: TGTGCCAGTAGCCCCGGGACCCGGAGCTCCTACGAGCAGTACTTC

j_call: TRBJ1-4
d_call: TRBD1
v_call: TRBV28
clone_size: NA
cdr3_aa: CASSSQPTGGLGKLFF
cdr3_nt: TGTGCCAGCAGTTCACAACCCACAGGGGGCTTAGGAAAACTGTTTTTT

j_call: TRBJ1-3
d_call: NA
v_call: TRBV9
clone_size: few
cdr3_aa: CASSVEGGHSGNTIYF
cdr3_nt: TGTGCCAGCAGCGTAGAAGGAGGCCACTCTGGAAACACCATATATTTT

j_call: TRBJ1-1
d_call: NA
v_call: TRBV19
clone_size: few
cdr3_aa: CASSSQTNTEAFF
cdr3_nt: TGTGCCAGTAGCAGCCAGACGAACACTGAAGCTTTCTTT

j_call: TRBJ1-5
d_call: NA
v_call: TRBV28
clone_size: NA
cdr3_aa: CASSLSQEDQPQHF
cdr3_nt: TGTGCCAGCAGTTTATCTCAGGAGGATCAGCCCCAGCATTTT

j_call: TRBJ1-5
d_call: TRBD1
v_call: TRBV7-2
clone_size: NA
cdr3_aa: CASSLFGQGGPYSNQPQHF
cdr3_nt: TGTGCCAGCAGCCTATTCGGACAGGGTGGGCCGTATAGCAATCAGCCCCAGCATTTT

j_call: TRBJ1-4
d_call: NA
v_call: TRBV30
clone_size: few
cdr3_aa: CAWTPATNEKLFF
cdr3_nt: TGTGCCTGGACCCCCGCAACTAATGAAAAACTGTTTTTT

j_call: TRBJ1-2
d_call: TRBD1
v_call: TRBV7-9
clone_size: NA
cdr3_aa: CASSPGQDYGYTF
cdr3_nt: TGTGCCAGCAGCCCTGGACAGGACTATGGCTACACCTTC

j_call: TRBJ2-1
d_call: TRBD1
v_call: TRBV27
clone_size: NA
cdr3_aa: CASLYGQGVGEQFF
cdr3_nt: TGTGCCAGCTTATATGGACAGGGAGTGGGTGAGCAGTTCTTC

j_call: TRBJ1-2
d_call: TRBD1
v_call: TRBV4-1
clone_size: NA
cdr3_aa: CASSHPDRGRLGYTF
cdr3_nt: TGCGCCAGCAGCCACCCGGACAGGGGAAGGCTCGGCTACACCTTC

j_call: TRBJ1-1
d_call: NA
v_call: TRBV2
clone_size: NA
cdr3_aa: CASRAGFLNTEAFF
cdr3_nt: TGTGCCAGCAGGGCAGGGTTTTTGAACACTGAAGCTTTCTTT

j_call: TRBJ1-1
d_call: NA
v_call: TRBV5-1
clone_size: few
cdr3_aa: CASSLSGTVTEAFF
cdr3_nt: TGCGCCAGCAGCCTAAGTGGCACGGTGACTGAAGCTTTCTTT

j_call: TRBJ2-7
d_call: NA
v_call: TRBV19
clone_size: NA
cdr3_aa: CASSIGTLYYEQYF
cdr3_nt: TGTGCCAGTAGTATTGGGACGTTGTACTACGAGCAGTACTTC

j_call: TRBJ2-1
d_call: NA
v_call: TRBV5-6
clone_size: NA
cdr3_aa: CASSRLENEQFF
cdr3_nt: TGTGCCAGCAGCCGGCTTGAGAATGAGCAGTTCTTC

j_call: TRBJ2-1
d_call: NA
v_call: TRBV6-6
clone_size: NA
cdr3_aa: CASSYSRVYNEQFF
cdr3_nt: TGTGCCAGCAGTTACTCGCGGGTGTACAATGAGCAGTTCTTC

j_call: TRBJ2-5
d_call: NA
v_call: TRBV10-3
clone_size: NA
cdr3_aa: CAISGSVEETQYF
cdr3_nt: TGTGCCATCAGTGGATCAGTAGAAGAGACCCAGTACTTC

j_call: TRBJ2-7
d_call: TRBD2
v_call: TRBV5-4
clone_size: NA
cdr3_aa: CASSLEPGGLASYEQYF
cdr3_nt: TGTGCCAGCAGCTTGGAACCCGGGGGACTAGCGTCCTACGAGCAGTACTTC

j_call: TRBJ2-3
d_call: TRBD2
v_call: TRBV9
clone_size: NA
cdr3_aa: CASSTSGLGADTQYF
cdr3_nt: TGTGCCAGCAGCACTAGCGGTCTAGGGGCAGATACGCAGTATTTT

j_call: TRBJ2-7
d_call: TRBD2
v_call: TRBV6-5
clone_size: NA
cdr3_aa: CASSYPGTSVAYEQYF
cdr3_nt: TGTGCCAGCAGTTACCCTGGGACTAGCGTTGCCTACGAGCAGTACTTC

j_call: TRBJ2-7
d_call: NA
v_call: TRBV9
clone_size: once
cdr3_aa: CASSVGVRGSYEQYF
cdr3_nt: TGTGCCAGCAGCGTAGGTGTCCGCGGATCCTACGAGCAGTACTTC

j_call: TRBJ2-2
d_call: NA
v_call: TRBV5-4
clone_size: NA
cdr3_aa: CASSSQGWAGELFF
cdr3_nt: TGTGCCAGCAGCTCCCAGGGGTGGGCCGGGGAGCTGTTTTTT

j_call: TRBJ2-7
d_call: NA
v_call: TRBV5-1
clone_size: NA
cdr3_aa: CASSNPSDGSYEQYF
cdr3_nt: TGCGCCAGCAGCAACCCATCTGACGGCTCCTACGAGCAGTACTTC

j_call: TRBJ2-7
d_call: NA
v_call: TRBV11-2
clone_size: NA
cdr3_aa: CASSHNAGYEQYF
cdr3_nt: TGTGCCAGCAGTCACAACGCAGGCTACGAGCAGTACTTC

j_call: TRBJ2-5
d_call: NA
v_call: TRBV5-4
clone_size: NA
cdr3_aa: CASSLGEFKETQYF
cdr3_nt: TGTGCCAGCAGCTTAGGGGAATTTAAGGAGACCCAGTACTTC

j_call: TRBJ1-6
d_call: NA
v_call: TRBV11-2
clone_size: NA
cdr3_aa: CASSLADSPLHF
cdr3_nt: TGTGCCAGCAGCTTAGCCGATTCACCCCTCCACTTT

j_call: TRBJ2-5
d_call: NA
v_call: TRBV18
clone_size: NA
cdr3_aa: CASSPQLNAPPETQYF
cdr3_nt: TGTGCCAGCTCACCCCAGTTGAACGCTCCGCCAGAGACCCAGTACTTC

j_call: TRBJ2-3
d_call: NA
v_call: TRBV5-4
clone_size: NA
cdr3_aa: CASSGLQDTQYF
cdr3_nt: TGTGCCAGCAGCGGCTTGCAAGATACGCAGTATTTT

j_call: TRBJ2-1
d_call: TRBD2
v_call: TRBV5-1
clone_size: NA
cdr3_aa: CASSLGTSGSVGNEQFF
cdr3_nt: TGCGCCAGCAGCTTGGGGACTAGCGGGAGTGTCGGCAATGAGCAGTTCTTC

j_call: TRBJ2-1
d_call: NA
v_call: TRBV7-9
clone_size: NA
cdr3_aa: CASSLCAGACYNEQFF
cdr3_nt: TGTGCCAGCAGCTTATGTGCGGGGGCCTGTTACAATGAGCAGTTCTTC

j_call: TRBJ1-5
d_call: TRBD1
v_call: TRBV2
clone_size: NA
cdr3_aa: CASRRGPVTQPQHF
cdr3_nt: TGTGCCAGCAGAAGGGGGCCGGTAACTCAGCCCCAGCATTTT

j_call: TRBJ2-5
d_call: NA
v_call: TRBV5-6
clone_size: NA
cdr3_aa: CASSLANRQETQYF
cdr3_nt: TGTGCCAGCAGCTTGGCCAACAGACAAGAGACCCAGTACTTC

j_call: TRBJ2-3
d_call: TRBD1
v_call: TRBV7-9
clone_size: NA
cdr3_aa: CASSPGQGADTQYF
cdr3_nt: TGTGCCAGCAGCCCAGGACAGGGGGCCGATACGCAGTATTTT